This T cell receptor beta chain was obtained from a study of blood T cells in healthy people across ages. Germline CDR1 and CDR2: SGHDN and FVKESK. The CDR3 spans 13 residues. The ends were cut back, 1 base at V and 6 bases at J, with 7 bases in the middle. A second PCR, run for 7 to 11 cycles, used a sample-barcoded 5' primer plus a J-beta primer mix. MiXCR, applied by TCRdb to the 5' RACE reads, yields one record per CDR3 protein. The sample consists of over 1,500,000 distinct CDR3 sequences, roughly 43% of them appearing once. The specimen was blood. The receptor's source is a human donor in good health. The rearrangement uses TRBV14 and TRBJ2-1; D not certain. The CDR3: CASSQVGINEQFF. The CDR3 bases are TGTGCCAGCAGCCAAGTAGGGATCAATGAGCAGTTCTTC.